The entry that follows covers one TCR beta chain sequence. Its antigen is unidentified. V lost 6 bases and J lost 0; bases outside the gene matches: 7. CDR1 is SGHVS, CDR2 FNYEAQ, per germline. This CDR3 is 15 amino acids long. TCRdb redid the calling of the 5' RACE reads with MiXCR, one entry per CDR3 protein. The sample records 470,000 or so distinct CDR3 sequences, more than 15% being singletons. The sample originates from a study of T-cell memory formation after mild COVID-19. Study information: Each donor largely had its own TCR clusters. Findings and limits, study-wide: Shrinking CD4+ clones were chiefly CM and EM; CD8+ ones were chiefly EMRA.

The chain is built from TRBV7-6 and TRBJ2-5; 7 nucleotides agree with TRBD1. This TCR derives from a man aged 18 to 29 who had mild COVID-19 (a few samples of this study predate the infection). Cell type and time point are not known. Sequencing was carried out using PBMCs or a T cell subset sorted from them (not recorded which). CDR3 in amino acids: CASSRRTGDQETQYF. The CDR3 coding sequence is TGTGCCAGCAGTAGGAGGACAGGTGACCAAGAGACCCAGTACTTC.